One T cell receptor (beta chain) is described in this entry. Its cognate antigen has yet to be identified. No quality values exist for individual bases; no much larger clone is one base distant. Genomic DNA was extracted from sorted cells for sequencing of the TCRbeta CDR3 region. The immunoSEQ Assay was used to sequence the TCRbeta CDR3 regions. The table was pulled from immuneACCESS by TCRdb, which kept in-frame rearrangements only. Such tables lose some clones; where checked, under half of the loss comes from unresolved V genes, and the rest has no known cause. Within this sample are roughly 22,000 clones, with 70% to 90% of them counted one time only. Approximately 30% of the sample is taken by the ten largest. The trial excluded patients who had a history of autoimmune disease or were on systemic immunosuppression. Peripheral blood for TCR sequencing was collected from all dose cohorts at baseline, on cycle 4 day 1, and on cycle 7 day 1. Samples were obtained from an open-label, multicenter, first-in-human phase I dose-escalation trial of ivuxolimab. Adults with locally advanced or metastatic melanoma, renal cell, hepatocellular, or head and neck squamous cell carcinoma were enrolled in the trial. Before TCR sequencing, CD4+ T cells and CD8+ T cells were sorted from peripheral blood as separate populations.

The trim is 7 bases for V and 7 bases for J, with a gap of 19 bases between the germline ends. CDR1 and CDR2 (MNHEY, SVGAGI) derive from the germline V gene. The CDR3 runs 14 residues from the cysteine to the phenylalanine. Only CDR3 DNA remains: 42 bases, in frame from the first base. These data come from a study of OX40 agonist ivuxolimab in advanced cancers. For context, the study as a whole: Ivuxolimab was an agonistic, fully human IgG2 monoclonal antibody directed against OX40 (CD134), a costimulatory receptor. Of the approximately 54 patients in dose escalation, 19 had hepatocellular carcinoma, approximately 15 had melanoma, 9 had renal cell carcinoma and 9 had head and neck cancer. Patients were allowed to have had prior anti-PD-1, anti-PD-L1 or anti-CTLA-4 therapy, and around 40% of the dose-escalation patients had previously received checkpoint inhibitors. The monotherapy dose-escalation portion (N of about 50 patients) of the phase I ivuxolimab trial is reported in the paper. Intravenous ivuxolimab was administered to patients every 2 weeks at six dose levels: 0.01, 0.1, 0.3, 1.5, 3 and 10 mg/kg. Peripheral TCRbeta sequencing was intended to test whether TCR sequence diversity was altered and clonal T-cell expansion was caused by ivuxolimab. In the dose-escalation cohort, approximately 83% of patients were male, and the mean age was 60 years with a range of about 20 to 80. Partial responses were achieved by three dose-escalation patients, of whom one had hepatocellular carcinoma and two had cutaneous melanoma. Here is what the overall study found, with its caveats: Low levels of normalized T-cell clonal expansion were also shown by some nonresponding patients. After ivuxolimab, CD8+ T cells had more expanded clones than CD4+ T cells on average. Antigen specificity was not determined for the clonally expanded peripheral T cells. Clonal expansion of both CD4+ and CD8+ blood T cells was observed from baseline to week 6 at doses 0.1 to 3.0 mg/kg. In the 0.1-3.0 mg/kg groups, partial responders were among the patients with the lowest normalized peripheral clonal expansion, particularly in CD8+ T cells.

Source: CD4+ or CD8+ T cells sorted from blood, taken in a trial of the OX40 agonist ivuxolimab. The TCR sequence derives from an adult with an advanced solid tumor such as melanoma, head and neck, liver or kidney cancer. Rearrangement joined TRBV6-5 to TRBJ1-1; no D gene is confidently identified. The sequenced DNA: TGTGCCAGCATCTCGACGAGCGATATCTTTGAAGCTTTCTTT. It translates as CASISTSDIFEAFF.